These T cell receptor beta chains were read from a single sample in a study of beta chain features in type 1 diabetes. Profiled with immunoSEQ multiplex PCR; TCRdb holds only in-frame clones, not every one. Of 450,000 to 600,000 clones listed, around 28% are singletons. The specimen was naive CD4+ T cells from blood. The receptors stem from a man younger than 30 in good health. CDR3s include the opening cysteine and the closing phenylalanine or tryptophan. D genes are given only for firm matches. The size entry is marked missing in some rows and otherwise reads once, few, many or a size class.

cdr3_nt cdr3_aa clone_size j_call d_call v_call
TGTGCCAGCAGCTTATCGGCAGGCCACTACGAGCAGTACTTC CASSLSAGHYEQYF . TRBJ2-7 . TRBV7-2
TGTGCCAGCACTCGCGGAGCCTACGAGCAGTACTTC CASTRGAYEQYF few TRBJ2-7 . TRBV28
TGTGCCTGGACCCTGTTCCAGGACGAGCAGTACTTC CAWTLFQDEQYF few TRBJ2-7 . TRBV30
TGTGCCAGCTCATCTTCCGGGACGCCATCCTACGAGCAGTACTTC CASSSSGTPSYEQYF . TRBJ2-7 . TRBV18
TGTGCCAGTAGTCTTGACAGGGCGTCCTACGAGCAGTACTTC CASSLDRASYEQYF few TRBJ2-7 TRBD1 TRBV19
TGTGCCAGCAGCTTACCGGCCTCGGAGACCCAGTACTTC CASSLPASETQYF . TRBJ2-5 . TRBV7-2
TGTGCCATCAGGTCGAGTGGAGAGACCCAGTACTTC CAIRSSGETQYF . TRBJ2-5 . TRBV10-3
TGTGCCAGCAGCTTATTTGGACTAGCGGGAGTAGAGACCCAGTACTTC CASSLFGLAGVETQYF . TRBJ2-5 TRBD2 TRBV7-8
TGTGCCAGCCGGGACAACGCATACAATGAGCAGTTCTTC CASRDNAYNEQFF . TRBJ2-1 . TRBV19
TGTGCCAGCAGCTTAGACGGACCGGCCTACGAGCAGTACTTC CASSLDGPAYEQYF . TRBJ2-7 . TRBV7-2
TGTGCCAGCACCCCCCAGGCGAATTCCTACGAGCAGTACTTC CASTPQANSYEQYF . TRBJ2-7 . TRBV9
TGTGCCAGCAGCTTAGGGACAGAAACCTACGAGCAGTACTTC CASSLGTETYEQYF . TRBJ2-7 . TRBV7-9
TGTGCCAGCAGCTCATCCGGGACGCAGTATTTT CASSSSGTQYF . TRBJ2-3 . TRBV7-2
TGCGCCAGCAGCTTGGGACTAGCCACCTACAATGAGCAGTTCTTC CASSLGLATYNEQFF few TRBJ2-1 TRBD2 TRBV5-1
TGTGCCAGCAGCCGCTTCTCCGGAGGAGGAGGCTACACCTTC CASSRFSGGGGYTF few TRBJ1-2 . TRBV5-5
TGTGCCAGCAGCCAGGGACAGGGGGACATTCAGTACTTC CASSQGQGDIQYF few TRBJ2-4 TRBD1 TRBV5-4
TGTGCCAGCAGGCCCTTAGAGTCTGGGGCCAACGTCCTGACTTTC CASRPLESGANVLTF . TRBJ2-6 . TRBV28
TGTGCCTGGAGTGTACCAGGGACAGATACGCAGTATTTT CAWSVPGTDTQYF few TRBJ2-3 . TRBV30
TGCGCCAGCAGCCAGGACTATATCGGTGAGCAGTTCTTC CASSQDYIGEQFF once TRBJ2-1 . TRBV4-3
TGCAGCGCAACCACGGGACAGGGGAGCACAGATACGCAGTATTTT CSATTGQGSTDTQYF few TRBJ2-3 TRBD1 TRBV29-1
TGCGCCAGCAGCGCGGGACTAGCGGGACGCGATGAGCAGTTCTTC CASSAGLAGRDEQFF . TRBJ2-1 TRBD2 TRBV5-1
TGCGCCAGCAGCCAAGGTTCCAGGAGGAACACTGAAGCTTTCTTT CASSQGSRRNTEAFF few TRBJ1-1 . TRBV4-3
TGTGCCAGCAGTTTGTGGCTCAACAATGAGCAGTTCTTC CASSLWLNNEQFF few TRBJ2-1 . TRBV27
TGTGCCAGCAGCTTAGCGCGCCTAGGCGAGCAGTACTTC CASSLARLGEQYF few TRBJ2-7 . TRBV7-9
TGTGCCTGGAGTGTGGTCAGACAAGGAGAGCAGTACTTC CAWSVVRQGEQYF . TRBJ2-7 . TRBV30
TGTGCCAGCAGATTCGACAGGTCCTTCTCCTACGAGCAGTACTTC CASRFDRSFSYEQYF . TRBJ2-7 . TRBV4-2
TGCAGCGTTGATAATGAGCAGTTCTTC CSVDNEQFF . TRBJ2-1 . TRBV29-1
TGTGCCAGCAGCTTGGAAGTGGGTTTAACCGGGGAGCTGTTTTTT CASSLEVGLTGELFF . TRBJ2-2 . TRBV5-4
TGTGCCAGCAGTTTTCGAGGTGGAGGACTTACTGAAGCTTTCTTT CASSFRGGGLTEAFF few TRBJ1-1 . TRBV28
TGCGCCAGCAGCCCGGGACTAGTTGGAGATACGCAGTATTTT CASSPGLVGDTQYF . TRBJ2-3 TRBD2 TRBV5-1
TGCAGCGTTGAACCCAACCGCAGGGATGGCACTGAAGCTTTCTTT CSVEPNRRDGTEAFF few TRBJ1-1 . TRBV29-1
TGCAGCGTTGACAAGGGTCGAACCGGGGAGCTGTTTTTT CSVDKGRTGELFF few TRBJ2-2 . TRBV29-1
TGTGCCAGCAGCCAAAATACCGGGACAGCCCGGGCCGAGCAGTTCTTC CASSQNTGTARAEQFF few TRBJ2-1 TRBD1 TRBV4-2
TGTGCCAGCACCCTTGAGGGGGGCCAGCCCCAGCATTTT CASTLEGGQPQHF . TRBJ1-5 . TRBV2
TGTGCCTGGAGTGTACTAGGGCAGGGAACTAACTATGGCTACACCTTC CAWSVLGQGTNYGYTF . TRBJ1-2 . TRBV30
TGTGCCATCAGTGAGTCACAGGGCACCCTCTATGGCTACACCTTC CAISESQGTLYGYTF . TRBJ1-2 . TRBV10-3
TGTGCCAGCGTCAGGACTAGCGGGTGGACCCAGTACTTC CASVRTSGWTQYF few TRBJ2-5 TRBD2 TRBV6-1
TGCGCCAGCAGTCCGCCGGGCCCCGGGACAGGGGAGACCCAGTACTTC CASSPPGPGTGETQYF . TRBJ2-5 TRBD1 TRBV5-1
TGTGCCAGCAGCCCAGGACAGGAGCAGGAGACCCAGTACTTC CASSPGQEQETQYF . TRBJ2-5 TRBD1 TRBV9
TGTGCCAGCAGCCTAACTCAGAAGAACACTGAAGCTTTCTTT CASSLTQKNTEAFF few TRBJ1-1 . TRBV9
TGTGCCAGCTCACCACCGGCAGGGCCCTACGAGCAGTACTTC CASSPPAGPYEQYF . TRBJ2-7 . TRBV18
TGCAGCGTTGAAGATAACTACGAGCAGTACTTC CSVEDNYEQYF few TRBJ2-7 . TRBV29-1
TGTGCCAGCAGTGAAAGGGGCAATCAGCCCCAGCATTTT CASSERGNQPQHF few TRBJ1-5 . TRBV25-1
TGTGCCAGCTCACCGGGGAGTACACGGGACCGCTATGGCTACACCTTC CASSPGSTRDRYGYTF . TRBJ1-2 . TRBV18
TGCGCCAGCAGCCCAGGGCGACTAGCGGGAGCTGGCGAGCAGTACTTC CASSPGRLAGAGEQYF . TRBJ2-7 TRBD2 TRBV5-1
TGCGCCAGCAGCCAAGATCCACAGGGCCCCGAGCAGTACTTC CASSQDPQGPEQYF . TRBJ2-7 . TRBV4-3
TGTGCCTGGAGTCCCCGCAGGGTTGGTAATGAGCAGTTCTTC CAWSPRRVGNEQFF few TRBJ2-1 . TRBV30
TGTGCCAGCAGCGCCCGACTAGCGGGAGAGCCTTGCACAGATACGCAGTATTTT CASSARLAGEPCTDTQYF . TRBJ2-3 . TRBV21-1
TGTGCCAGCAGCGTAGGAGCGGGAGGCGGAAACATTCAGTACTTC CASSVGAGGGNIQYF . TRBJ2-4 TRBD2 TRBV9
TGTGCCAGCAGGATAGGGGGATGGGACTACGAGCAGTACTTC CASRIGGWDYEQYF . TRBJ2-7 . TRBV7-2
TGTGCCAGCAGCGCCCCCGGGACAGGGAACACTGAAGCTTTCTTT CASSAPGTGNTEAFF . TRBJ1-1 TRBD1 TRBV9
TGTGCCAGCGGATACGGCCCCTACGAGCAGTACTTC CASGYGPYEQYF . TRBJ2-7 . TRBV6-1
TGTGCCTATGACCGGGAGAACACTGAAGCTTTCTTT CAYDRENTEAFF few TRBJ1-1 . TRBV30
TGCAGCGTCGGGACACCGGCAACCTACGAGCAGTACTTC CSVGTPATYEQYF . TRBJ2-7 . TRBV29-1
TGCGCCAGCAGCCAACTAGCGCTAGATACGCAGTATTTT CASSQLALDTQYF . TRBJ2-3 . TRBV4-1
TGTGCCAGCAGCTTAAGGACAGGGGTGACTGAAGCTTTCTTT CASSLRTGVTEAFF . TRBJ1-1 TRBD1 TRBV7-6
TGTGCTTTAAAAAGGACAGGGAATTGCGAAAAACTGTTTTTT CALKRTGNCEKLFF few TRBJ1-4 TRBD1 TRBV6-4